This TCR beta chain was identified in a study of T cell changes during pregnancy in multiple sclerosis. The data were produced by immunoSEQ multiplex PCR, yet TCRdb's version contains in-frame clones alone and is incomplete. The table shows over 35,000 clones, with 91% occurring only once. The CDR3 runs to 12 residues. CDR1 and CDR2 from the germline V gene are LNHDA and SQIVND (reference sequence). V lost 4 bases to trimming and J lost 4 bases, with 8 bases between them. This TCR derives from a female donor in good health, enrolled as a control in a pregnancy study. The sample was CD4+ T cells from peripheral blood mononuclear cells, taken in the second trimester of pregnancy. The chain combines TRBV19 with TRBJ2-7, with D possibly matching TRBD1 (5 bases). The CDR3 DNA follows: TGTGCCAGTAGTACCTCAGGGTACGAGCAGTACTTC. Its translation is CASSTSGYEQYF.